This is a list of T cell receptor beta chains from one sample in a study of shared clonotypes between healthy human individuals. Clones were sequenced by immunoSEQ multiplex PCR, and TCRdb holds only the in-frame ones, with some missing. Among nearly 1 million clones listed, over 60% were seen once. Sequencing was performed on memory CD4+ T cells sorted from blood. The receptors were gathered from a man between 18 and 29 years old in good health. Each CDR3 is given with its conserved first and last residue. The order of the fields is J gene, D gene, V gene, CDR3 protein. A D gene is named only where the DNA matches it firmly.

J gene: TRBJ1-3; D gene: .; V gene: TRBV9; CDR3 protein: CASSVAREGGNTIYF
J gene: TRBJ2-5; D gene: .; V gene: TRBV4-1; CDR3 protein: CASSSGAQETQYF
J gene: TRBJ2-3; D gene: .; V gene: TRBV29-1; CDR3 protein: CSVEGTWGAGTDTQYF
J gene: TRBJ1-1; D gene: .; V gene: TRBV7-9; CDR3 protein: CASSFEGTEAFF
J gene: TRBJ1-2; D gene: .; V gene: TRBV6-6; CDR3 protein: CASRDTGSNYGYTF
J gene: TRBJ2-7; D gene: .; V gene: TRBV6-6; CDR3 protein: CATNSGTLNEQYF
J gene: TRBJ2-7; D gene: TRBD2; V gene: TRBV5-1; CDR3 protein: CASSLAGTSDSYEQYF
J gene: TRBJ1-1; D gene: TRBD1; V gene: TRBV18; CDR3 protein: CASSRDRGNTEAFF
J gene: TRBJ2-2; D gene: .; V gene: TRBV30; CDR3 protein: CAWTPGVGELFF
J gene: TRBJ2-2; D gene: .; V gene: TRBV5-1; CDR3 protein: CASSLGQMGTGELFF
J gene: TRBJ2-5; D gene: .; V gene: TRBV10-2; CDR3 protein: CASSGRETQYF
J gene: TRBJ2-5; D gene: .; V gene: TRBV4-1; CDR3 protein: CASSQGGTRETQYF
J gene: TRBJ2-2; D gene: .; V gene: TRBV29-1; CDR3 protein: CSVEGGQGNTGELFF
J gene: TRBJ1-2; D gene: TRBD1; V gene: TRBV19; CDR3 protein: CASSKGQGTNYGYTF
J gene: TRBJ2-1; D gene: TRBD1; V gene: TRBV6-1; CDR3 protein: CAIRQGRNEQFF
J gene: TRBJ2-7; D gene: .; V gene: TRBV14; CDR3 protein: CASSQDSPREQYF
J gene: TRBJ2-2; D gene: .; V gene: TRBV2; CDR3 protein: CASSAQQGRDTGELFF
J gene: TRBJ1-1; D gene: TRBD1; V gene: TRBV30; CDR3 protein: CAWNNRGSTEAFF
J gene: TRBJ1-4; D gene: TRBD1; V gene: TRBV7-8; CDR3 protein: CASSLTGSNEKLFF
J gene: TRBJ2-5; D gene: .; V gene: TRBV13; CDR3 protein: CASSSIGRGMAQYF
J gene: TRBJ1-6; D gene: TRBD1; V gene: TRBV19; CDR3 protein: CASNLGTGTENSPLHF
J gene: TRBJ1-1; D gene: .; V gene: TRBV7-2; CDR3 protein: CASSYDRGLAPEAFF
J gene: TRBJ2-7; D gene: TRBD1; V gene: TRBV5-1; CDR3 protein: CASSPQTGKGEQYF
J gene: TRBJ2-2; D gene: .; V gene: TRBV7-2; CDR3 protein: CASSRQANTGELFF
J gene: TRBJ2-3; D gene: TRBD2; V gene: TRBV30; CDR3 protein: CALTSGGTDTQYF
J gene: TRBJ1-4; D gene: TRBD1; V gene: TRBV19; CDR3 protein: CASRPGTGETGKEKLFF
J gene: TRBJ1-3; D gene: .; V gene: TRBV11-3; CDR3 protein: CATQPGPSSSGNTIYF
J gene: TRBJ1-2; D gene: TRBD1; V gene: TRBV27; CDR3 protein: CASSPGQGPYGYTF
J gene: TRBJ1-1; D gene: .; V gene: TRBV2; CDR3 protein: CASSAGVVNTEAFF
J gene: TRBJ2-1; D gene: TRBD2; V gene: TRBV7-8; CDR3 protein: CASSLAGGLNEQFF
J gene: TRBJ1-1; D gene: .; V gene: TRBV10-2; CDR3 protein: CASSPILQGLTEAFF
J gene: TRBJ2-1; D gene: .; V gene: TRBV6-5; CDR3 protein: CASSSTNNEQFF
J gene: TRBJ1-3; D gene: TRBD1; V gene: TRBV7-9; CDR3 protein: CASRSRPGTALWNTIYF
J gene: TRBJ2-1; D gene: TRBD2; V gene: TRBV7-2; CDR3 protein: CASSPQSQAGVNEQFF
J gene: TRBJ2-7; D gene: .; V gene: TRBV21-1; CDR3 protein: CASSKELYEQYF
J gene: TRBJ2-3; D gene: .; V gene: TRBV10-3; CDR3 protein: CAISDRYTDTQYF
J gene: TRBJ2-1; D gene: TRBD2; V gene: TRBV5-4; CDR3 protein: CASSPGLAGGYSNEQFF
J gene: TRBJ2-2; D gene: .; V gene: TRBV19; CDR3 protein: CASSIDRSNTGELFF
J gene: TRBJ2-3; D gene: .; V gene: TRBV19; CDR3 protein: CASSIGLGTDTQYF
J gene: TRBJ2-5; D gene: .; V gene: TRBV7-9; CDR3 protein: CASSQRGETQYF
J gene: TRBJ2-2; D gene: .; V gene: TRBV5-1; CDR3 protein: CASSQSSSANTGELFF
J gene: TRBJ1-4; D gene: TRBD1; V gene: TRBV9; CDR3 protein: CASSLRTGSNEKLFF